The sequence of this T cell receptor (beta chain) was determined in a study of human T cells and chemical hapten exposure. Study-wide context: Diphenylcyclopropenone was applied weekly to patients' scalps across the roughly 23-week study.

What the library attached to individual cDNA molecules were unique molecular identifiers. TCRdb called the RACE reads again in MiXCR, with one record for every CDR3 protein. The sample holds about 140,000 distinct CDR3 sequences; 12% are singletons and the top ten take more than 1.1%. Notes on the study in general: Alopecia in all donors means immunity may differ from healthy individuals.

The CDR3 has 14 residues. A remark on this clonotype: Its specificity is unknown.

Time point noted: patch test 2, 6 weeks after DPC sensitization. Treatment given: therapeutic diphenylcyclopropenone sensitization with weekly scalp DPC. Alopecia patients, 18 to 70 years old and DPC-suitable, served as donors. The receptor was derived from a woman aged 45-65 years with alopecia areata. Some clones in this sample may be carry-over from other donors' samples. The rearrangement joins TRBV12-2 to TRBJ2-7; TRBD1 is the table's D call and was not checked against the DNA. TRBV12-2 is classified as a pseudogene. Material: whole blood, obtained in connection with sensitization to the hapten diphenylcyclopropenone (DPC). The CDR3 coding sequence is TGTGCAAGTCGCTTAGGTTCGTGGGGGAACGAGCAGTACTTC. This codes for CASRLGSWGNEQYF.